This TCR beta chain was identified in a study of T-cell reconstitution after alpha-beta-depleted transplantation in children. Unique molecular identifiers featured in how the TCRbeta library was prepared. MiXCR was run by TCRdb on the PCR reads, yielding one entry per CDR3 protein. The data contain 500,000 or so distinct CDR3 sequences, about an eighth of them singletons. The CDR3 has 14 amino acids. The germline gives CDR1 DFQATT, CDR2 SNEGSKA (reference sequence). J was trimmed by 2 bases and V by 6 bases; bases with no gene match: 4. The chain couples TRBV20-1 to TRBJ2-7; 13 bases are shared with TRBD2. The sequencing used PBMCs, mostly from graft donor cells, collected 180 days after TCRalphabeta/CD19-depleted stem cell transplant. This clonotype was obtained from a female patient younger than 10 who had a stem cell transplant for aplastic anemia, so the T cells may come from the graft donor. CDR3 residues: CSASGLAGTYEQYF. The CDR3 bases are TGCAGTGCGTCGGGACTAGCGGGAACCTACGAGCAGTACTTC.